This T cell receptor beta chain was found in a study of blood T cell repertoires in COVID-19. Study-wide background: Samples of COVID-19 (acute and convalescent) were obtained from the United States, Italy and Spain. PBMCs, B-cell-depleted T cells, or T cells provided the cDNA or gDNA that made up the material.

Authors' data handling: Amplification with reference gene primers provided the estimates of nucleated cell counts. Sequencing used immunoSEQ multiplex PCR; TCRdb keeps in-frame clones, though not all of them. V and J calls and clone size are given by that table; D and trimming were obtained from the DNA. Of 150,000 to 200,000 clones detected, about 79% appear once; the ten largest clones hold 26%. Germline V gene sequence: CDR1 GTSNPN, CDR2 SVGIG (reference sequence). The length of the CDR3 is 15 residues. Losses at the gene ends were 0 bases for V and 5 bases for J; bases not matched to a gene: 4. Sequencing was performed on peripheral blood. The V call is TRBV30, the J call TRBJ1-6; 7 bases line up with TRBD1. The TCR comes from a woman in her seventies with acute or convalescent COVID-19. CDR3 coding DNA: TGTGCCTGGAGTGTAAAGGACAGGAATAATTCACCCCTCCACTTT. It yields the protein CAWSVKDRNNSPLHF.